Shown below are 5 T cell receptor beta chains from a single sample sequenced in a study of CD4+ T cells in melanoma. Sequencing was performed with immunoSEQ multiplex PCR; in TCRdb, only in-frame clones are kept and a portion is missing. Of about 4,900 clones in the sample, approximately 64% were seen once. Sample: cells from a culture (not recorded whether cultured in vitro). The origin of the receptors is a human donor with melanoma.

The genes are TRBV9 and TRBJ2-1; D perhaps matches TRBD1 (5 bases). This CDR3 is 14 amino acids long. V lost 1 base and J lost 8, with 13 bases in between. Germline V gene data show CDR1 as SGDLS and CDR2 as YYNGEE. As DNA, the CDR3 is TGTGCCAGCAGCGTATTCTTTCAAGGGGATGAGCAGTTCTTC. It is translated as CASSVFFQGDEQFF.

The chain carries TRBV11-2 and TRBJ2-2; no clear D. The CDR3 is 13 amino acids. Per germline, CDR1 SGHAT and CDR2 FQNNGV. V dropped 2 bases and J dropped 5 bases, with 6 bases sitting between them. In DNA form, the CDR3 reads TGTGCCAGCAGCTTATCAAGGACCGGGGAGCTGTTTTTT. The encoded protein is CASSLSRTGELFF.

This clone counts as large. As DNA, the CDR3 is TGTGCCAGCCTTATCCACAGGGAGGTACGCACCGGGGAGCTGTTTTTT. Residues: CASLIHREVRTGELFF. The genes are TRBV27 and TRBJ2-2; D possibly matches TRBD1 or TRBD2 (6 bases each). From germline, CDR1 is MNHEY and CDR2 SMNVEV (reference sequence). The CDR3 has 16 residues. Trimming shortened V by 8 bases and J by 4 bases, and 20 bases separated the two germline ends.

As for this clone: The sample contains more than one DNA sequence encoding this CDR3. The rearrangement joins TRBV19 to TRBJ1-5, with D perhaps TRBD1 (6 bases). Germline V CDR1 and CDR2: LNHDA, SQIVND (reference sequence). CDR3 length equals 15 residues. V lost 4 bases to trimming and J lost 0 bases, with 10 bases between them. The CDR3 DNA is TGTGCCAGTAGTACAGGGGCTTATAGCAATCAGCCCCAGCATTTT. Translation: CASSTGAYSNQPQHF.

The chain uses TRBV29-1 and TRBJ1-2, with unresolved D. Germline CDR1 reads SQVTM; CDR2 reads ANQGSEA. The CDR3 runs 15 residues. V dropped 6 bases and J dropped 1 base, with 18 bases sitting between them. CDR3 sequence (DNA): TGCAGCGTGCCGCCGGACGGCATCTATAACTATGGCTACACCTTC. Protein: CSVPPDGIYNYGYTF.